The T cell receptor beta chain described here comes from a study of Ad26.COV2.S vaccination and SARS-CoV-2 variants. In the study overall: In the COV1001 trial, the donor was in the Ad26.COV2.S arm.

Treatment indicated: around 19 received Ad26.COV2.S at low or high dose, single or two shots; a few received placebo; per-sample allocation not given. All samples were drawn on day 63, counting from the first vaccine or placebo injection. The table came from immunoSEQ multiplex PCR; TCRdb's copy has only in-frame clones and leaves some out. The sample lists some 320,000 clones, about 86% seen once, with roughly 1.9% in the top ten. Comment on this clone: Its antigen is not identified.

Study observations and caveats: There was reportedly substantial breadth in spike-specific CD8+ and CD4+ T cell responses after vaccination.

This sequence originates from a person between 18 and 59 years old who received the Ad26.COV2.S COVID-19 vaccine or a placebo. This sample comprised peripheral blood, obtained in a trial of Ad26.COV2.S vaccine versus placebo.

CDR3 in DNA: TGTGCCAGTAGCAGGGGAAGGGAATATGTGAACACTGAAGCTTTCTTT. Amino acid sequence: CASSRGREYVNTEAFF. The V call is TRBV19, the J call TRBJ1-1; D is possibly TRBD1 (6 bases). Trimming pared 6 bases from V and 0 bases from J, leaving 17 bases between. The CDR3 runs to 16 residues. Germline CDR1 is LNHDA and CDR2 is SQIVND (reference sequence).